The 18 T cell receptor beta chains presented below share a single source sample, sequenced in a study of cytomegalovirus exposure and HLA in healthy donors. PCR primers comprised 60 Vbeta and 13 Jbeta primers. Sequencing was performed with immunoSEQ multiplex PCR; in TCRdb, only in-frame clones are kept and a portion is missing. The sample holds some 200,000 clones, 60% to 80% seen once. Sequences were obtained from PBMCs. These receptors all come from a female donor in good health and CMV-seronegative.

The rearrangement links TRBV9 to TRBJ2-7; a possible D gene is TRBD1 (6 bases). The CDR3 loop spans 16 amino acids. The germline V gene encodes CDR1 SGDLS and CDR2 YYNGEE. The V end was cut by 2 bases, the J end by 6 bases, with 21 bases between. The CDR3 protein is CASSVLDRPSGSEQYF. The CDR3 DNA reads TGTGCCAGCAGCGTCCTAGACAGGCCCAGTGGGTCCGAGCAGTACTTC.

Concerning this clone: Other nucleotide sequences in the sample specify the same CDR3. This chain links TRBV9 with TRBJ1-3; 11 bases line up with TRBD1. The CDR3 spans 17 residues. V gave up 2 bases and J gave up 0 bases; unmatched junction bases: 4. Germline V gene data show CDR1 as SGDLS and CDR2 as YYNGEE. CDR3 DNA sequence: TGTGCCAGCAGCGTGGGGACAGGGGGAAACTCTGGAAACACCATATATTTT. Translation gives CASSVGTGGNSGNTIYF.

The CDR3 sequence: CASSPQGGTYEQYF. The CDR3 DNA reads TGTGCCAGCTCACCTCAGGGGGGTACCTACGAGCAGTACTTC. This chain links TRBV18 with TRBJ2-7, with D possibly TRBD1 on 7 matching bases. Germline values: CDR1 KGHSH, CDR2 LQKENI. The CDR3 is 14 amino acids. The V end lost 3 bases, the J end lost 2 bases, and 11 bases lay between the germline ends.

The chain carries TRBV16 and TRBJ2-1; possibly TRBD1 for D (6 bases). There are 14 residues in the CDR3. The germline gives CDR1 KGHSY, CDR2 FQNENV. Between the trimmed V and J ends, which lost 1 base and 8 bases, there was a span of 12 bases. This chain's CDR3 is CASSQLGGGDEQFF. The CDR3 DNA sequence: TGTGCCAGCAGCCAATTAGGGGGTGGCGATGAGCAGTTCTTC.

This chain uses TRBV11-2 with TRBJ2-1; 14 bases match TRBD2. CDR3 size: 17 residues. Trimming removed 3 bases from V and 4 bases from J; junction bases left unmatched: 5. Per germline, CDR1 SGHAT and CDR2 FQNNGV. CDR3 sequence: CASSLWTSGGTYNEQFF. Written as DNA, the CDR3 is TGTGCCAGCAGCTTGTGGACTAGCGGGGGGACTTACAATGAGCAGTTCTTC.

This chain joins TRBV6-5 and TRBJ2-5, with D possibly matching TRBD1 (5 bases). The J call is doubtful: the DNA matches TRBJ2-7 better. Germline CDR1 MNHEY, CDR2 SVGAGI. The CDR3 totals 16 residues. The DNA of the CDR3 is TGTGCCAGCAGTTACTCGTTACAGGTCTGGAGCTACGAGCAGTACTTC. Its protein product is CASSYSLQVWSYEQYF.

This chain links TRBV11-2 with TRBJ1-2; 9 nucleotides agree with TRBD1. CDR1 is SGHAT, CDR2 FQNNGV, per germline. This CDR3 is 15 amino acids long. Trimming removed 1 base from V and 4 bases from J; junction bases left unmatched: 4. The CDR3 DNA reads TGTGCCAGCAGCTTAGTAGTGGGACAGGGCTATGGCTACACCTTC. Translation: CASSLVVGQGYGYTF.

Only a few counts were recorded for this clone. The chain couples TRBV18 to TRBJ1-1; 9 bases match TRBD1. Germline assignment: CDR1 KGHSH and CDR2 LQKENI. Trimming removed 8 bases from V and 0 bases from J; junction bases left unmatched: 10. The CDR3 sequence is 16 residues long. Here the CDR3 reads CASRTGGFRLNTEAFF. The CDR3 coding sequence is TGTGCCAGCCGTACAGGGGGCTTTCGGTTGAACACTGAAGCTTTCTTT. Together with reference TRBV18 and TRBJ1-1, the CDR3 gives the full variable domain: NAGVMQNPRHLVRRRGQEARLRCSPMKGHSHVYWYRQLPEEGLKFMVYLQKENIIDESGMPKERFSAEFPKEGPSILRIQQVVRGDSAAYFCASRTGGFRLNTEAFFGQGTRLTVV.

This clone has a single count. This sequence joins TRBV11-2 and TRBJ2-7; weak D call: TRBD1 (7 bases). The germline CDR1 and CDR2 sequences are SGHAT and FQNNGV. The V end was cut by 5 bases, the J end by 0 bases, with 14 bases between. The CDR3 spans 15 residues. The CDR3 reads CASSQRQGGSYEQYF. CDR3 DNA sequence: TGTGCCAGCAGCCAACGACAGGGAGGCTCCTACGAGCAGTACTTC.

The CDR3 DNA is TGTGCCAGCAGCGTAGCAGGCAGGGGCGGTGGGTTCCAAGAGACCCAGTACTTC. Its protein is CASSVAGRGGGFQETQYF. The genes are TRBV9 and TRBJ2-5; maybe TRBD1 (6 bases). Germline V lookup: CDR1 SGDLS, CDR2 YYNGEE. The V and J ends lost 0 bases and 1 base respectively, with 19 bases between them. The CDR3 is made up of 18 amino acids.

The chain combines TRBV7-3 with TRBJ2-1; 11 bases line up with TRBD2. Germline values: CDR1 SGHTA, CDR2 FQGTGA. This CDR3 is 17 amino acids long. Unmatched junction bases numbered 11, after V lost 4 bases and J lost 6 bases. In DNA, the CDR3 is TGTGCCAGCAGCTCGGGCCGCGGTAGCGGGAGGGTCAATGAGCAGTTCTTC. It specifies CASSSGRGSGRVNEQFF.

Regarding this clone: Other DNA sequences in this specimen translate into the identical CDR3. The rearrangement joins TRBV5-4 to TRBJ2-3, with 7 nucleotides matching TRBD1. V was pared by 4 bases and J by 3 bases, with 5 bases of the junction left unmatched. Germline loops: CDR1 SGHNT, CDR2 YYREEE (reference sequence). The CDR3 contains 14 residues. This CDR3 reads CASSLDRVTDTQYF. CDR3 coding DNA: TGTGCCAGCAGCCTCGACAGGGTTACAGATACGCAGTATTTT. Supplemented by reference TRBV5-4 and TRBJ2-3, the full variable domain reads ETGVTQSPTHLIKTRGQQVTLRCSSQSGHNTVSWYQQALGQGPQFIFQYYREEENGRGNFPPRFSGLQFPNYSSELNVNALELDDSALYLCASSLDRVTDTQYFGPGTRLTVL.

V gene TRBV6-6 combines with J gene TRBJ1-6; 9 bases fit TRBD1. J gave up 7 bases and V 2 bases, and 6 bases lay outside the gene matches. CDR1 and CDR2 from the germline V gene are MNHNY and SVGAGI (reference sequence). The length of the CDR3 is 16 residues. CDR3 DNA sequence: TGTGCCAGCAGTTACCAGCCCGGGACAGGGAATTCACCCCTCCACTTT. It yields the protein CASSYQPGTGNSPLHF.

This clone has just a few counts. CDR3 in DNA: TGTGCCAGCAGCTTCCGACAGGCCCAAGAGACCCAGTACTTC. Translation: CASSFRQAQETQYF. The chain joins TRBV7-2 to TRBJ2-5; D is perhaps TRBD1 (6 bases). V was pared by 3 bases and J by 1 base, with 9 bases between. Germline V gene sequence: CDR1 SGHTA, CDR2 FQGNSA. The CDR3 has 14 amino acids.

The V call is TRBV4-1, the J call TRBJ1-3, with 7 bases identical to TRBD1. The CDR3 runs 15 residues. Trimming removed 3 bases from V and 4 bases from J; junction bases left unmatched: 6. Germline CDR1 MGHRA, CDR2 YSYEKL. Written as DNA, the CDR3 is TGCGCCAGCAGCCAGCTAACAGGGGTCGGAAACACCATATATTTT. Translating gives CASSQLTGVGNTIYF.

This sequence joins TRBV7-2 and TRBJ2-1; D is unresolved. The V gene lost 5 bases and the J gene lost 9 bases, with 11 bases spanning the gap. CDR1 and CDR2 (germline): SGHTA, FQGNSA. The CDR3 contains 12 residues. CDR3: CASSPIRGEQFF. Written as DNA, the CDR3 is TGTGCCAGCAGCCCGATCAGAGGTGAGCAGTTCTTC.

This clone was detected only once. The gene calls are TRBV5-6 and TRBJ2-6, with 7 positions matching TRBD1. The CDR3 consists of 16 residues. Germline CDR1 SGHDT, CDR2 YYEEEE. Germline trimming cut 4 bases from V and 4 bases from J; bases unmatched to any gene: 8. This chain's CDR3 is CASSLRQGSGANVLTF. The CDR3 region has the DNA TGTGCCAGCAGCCTAAGACAGGGCTCCGGGGCCAACGTCCTGACTTTC.

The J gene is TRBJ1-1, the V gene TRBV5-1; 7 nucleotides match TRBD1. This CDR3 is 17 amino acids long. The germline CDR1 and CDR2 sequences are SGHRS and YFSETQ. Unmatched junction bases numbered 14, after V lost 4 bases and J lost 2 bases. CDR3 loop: CASSPMISRGLNTEAFF. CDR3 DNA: TGCGCCAGCAGCCCAATGATTTCGAGGGGGCTTAACACTGAAGCTTTCTTT.